This T cell receptor beta chain was sequenced for a study of shared clonotypes between healthy human individuals. About the research overall: Samples came from a couple of female and three male donors aged 18 to 49.

Both subsets, CD45RA+ naive and CD45RA-negative memory, were split from the CD4+ cells. TCRdb's copy holds only in-frame clones and misses some; the assay was immunoSEQ multiplex PCR. Among roughly 700,000 clones listed, roughly 70% were seen once. From germline, CDR1 is SGHAT and CDR2 FQDESV (reference sequence). Trimming removed 1 base at V and 2 bases at J, with 14 bases between. The CDR3 extends over 16 amino acids. What was sequenced was memory CD4+ T cells sorted from blood. The sample's subset: CD45RA-negative fraction. This TCR was recovered from a woman under 40 in good health. The J gene is TRBJ2-5, the V gene TRBV11-1; TRBD1 is a possible D gene (6 bases). This chain's CDR3 is CASSLDPWDNQETQYF. The CDR3 bases are TGTGCCAGCAGCTTAGACCCTTGGGACAATCAAGAGACCCAGTACTTC.